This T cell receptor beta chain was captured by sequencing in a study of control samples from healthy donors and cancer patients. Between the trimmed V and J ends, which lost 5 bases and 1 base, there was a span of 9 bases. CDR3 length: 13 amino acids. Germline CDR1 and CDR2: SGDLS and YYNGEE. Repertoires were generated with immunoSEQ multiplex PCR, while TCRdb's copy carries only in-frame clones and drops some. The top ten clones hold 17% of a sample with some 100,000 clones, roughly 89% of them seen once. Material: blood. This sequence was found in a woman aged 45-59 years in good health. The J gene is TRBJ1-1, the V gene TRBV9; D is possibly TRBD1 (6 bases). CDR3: CASSTGQNTEAFF. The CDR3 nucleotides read TGTGCCAGCAGTACAGGGCAGAACACTGAAGCTTTCTTT.